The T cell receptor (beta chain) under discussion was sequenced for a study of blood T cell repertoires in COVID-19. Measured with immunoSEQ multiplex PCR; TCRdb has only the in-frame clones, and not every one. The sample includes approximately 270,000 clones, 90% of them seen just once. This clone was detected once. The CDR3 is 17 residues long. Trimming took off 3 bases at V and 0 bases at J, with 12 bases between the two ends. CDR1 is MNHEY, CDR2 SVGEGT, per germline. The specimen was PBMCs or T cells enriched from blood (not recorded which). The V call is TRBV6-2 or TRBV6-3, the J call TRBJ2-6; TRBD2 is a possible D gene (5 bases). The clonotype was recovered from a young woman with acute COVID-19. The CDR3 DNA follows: TGTGCCAGCAGTTATCGGGATTTTAGCTCTGGGGCCAACGTCCTGACTTTC. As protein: CASSYRDFSSGANVLTF.